The sample holds a few counts of the clone carrying this T cell receptor (beta chain). TCRdb's copy holds only in-frame clones and misses some; the assay was immunoSEQ multiplex PCR. The repertoire includes 150,000 or so clones, more than 60% of them detected once, and approximately 9% sits in the top ten. Germline assignment: CDR1 SEHNR and CDR2 FQNEAQ (reference sequence). The V and J ends lost 5 bases and 1 base, in that order; junction bases with no gene match: 10. There are 17 residues in the CDR3. These data belong to a study of blood T cell repertoires in COVID-19. Across the study: The samples span acute and convalescent COVID-19 from the United States, Italy and Spain. T cells, B-cell-depleted T cells, or PBMCs supplied cDNA or gDNA.

The chain recombines TRBV7-9 with TRBJ2-7; 11 nucleotides line up with TRBD2. This receptor was identified in a woman aged 45-60 years with active or convalescent COVID-19. Sequenced material: peripheral blood. The CDR3 is CASSGLAGGQYSYEQYF. The CDR3 region has the DNA TGTGCCAGCAGCGGTCTAGCGGGGGGCCAGTATTCCTACGAGCAGTACTTC.